This is a list of T cell receptor beta chains from one sample in a study of blood T cell repertoires in COVID-19. Method: immunoSEQ multiplex PCR; TCRdb's copy keeps in-frame clones and lacks some. This sample yields about 130,000 clones, of which around nine tenths are seen a single time; approximately 10% belongs to the top ten. Input material: peripheral blood. Receptors originate from a woman in her 70s with COVID-19, enrolled during active disease. CDR3s include the opening cysteine and the closing phenylalanine or tryptophan. The D gene is left open where the match is weak. Expanded clones are given a class, and other clones once, few, many or no size at all.

v_gene: TRBV5-1; abundance: -; j_gene: TRBJ2-2; d_gene: -; CDR3aa: CASRLGDTGELFF; CDR3nt: TGCGCCAGCAGGTTGGGAGACACCGGGGAGCTGTTTTTT
v_gene: TRBV2; abundance: -; j_gene: TRBJ2-1; d_gene: -; CDR3aa: CATGRIQAHNEQFF; CDR3nt: TGTGCCACCGGGAGAATCCAAGCTCACAATGAGCAGTTCTTC
v_gene: TRBV5-1; abundance: once; j_gene: TRBJ2-3; d_gene: -; CDR3aa: CASSLRFGGATDTQYF; CDR3nt: TGCGCCAGCAGCTTGCGTTTCGGCGGGGCCACAGATACGCAGTATTTT
v_gene: TRBV7-8; abundance: -; j_gene: TRBJ2-1; d_gene: TRBD1; CDR3aa: CASSPRDRVRGNNEQFF; CDR3nt: TGTGCCAGCAGCCCGCGGGACAGGGTCCGAGGTAACAATGAGCAGTTCTTC
v_gene: TRBV6-5; abundance: once; j_gene: TRBJ1-6; d_gene: -; CDR3aa: CASRRDNSPLHF; CDR3nt: TGTGCCAGCAGACGCGATAATTCACCCCTCCACTTT
v_gene: TRBV5-6; abundance: -; j_gene: TRBJ1-1; d_gene: -; CDR3aa: CASSSLNSGGIVGTEAFF; CDR3nt: TGTGCCAGCAGCTCTCTAAACTCGGGGGGTATTGTAGGCACTGAAGCTTTCTTT
v_gene: TRBV5-5; abundance: -; j_gene: TRBJ1-5; d_gene: TRBD1; CDR3aa: CASSLSPGTGGSRPQHF; CDR3nt: TGTGCCAGCAGCCTATCGCCGGGGACAGGGGGTTCACGGCCCCAGCATTTT
v_gene: TRBV6-2/TRBV6-3; abundance: -; j_gene: TRBJ2-3; d_gene: -; CDR3aa: CASSLSGGPTDTQYF; CDR3nt: TGTGCCAGCAGTTTGTCGGGGGGCCCTACAGATACGCAGTATTTT
v_gene: TRBV28; abundance: -; j_gene: TRBJ2-5; d_gene: TRBD1; CDR3aa: CASRPTGVETQYF; CDR3nt: TGTGCCAGCAGGCCGACAGGGGTGGAGACCCAGTACTTC
v_gene: TRBV10-3; abundance: -; j_gene: TRBJ1-4; d_gene: -; CDR3aa: CAISGSAGINEKLFF; CDR3nt: TGTGCCATCAGTGGTTCGGCAGGGATTAATGAAAAACTGTTTTTT
v_gene: TRBV5-6; abundance: -; j_gene: TRBJ1-6; d_gene: -; CDR3aa: CASSPKSSSYNSPLHF; CDR3nt: TGTGCCAGCAGCCCGAAATCCAGCTCCTATAATTCACCCCTCCACTTT
v_gene: TRBV4-1; abundance: few; j_gene: TRBJ1-5; d_gene: -; CDR3aa: CASSQDQYRRSNQPQHF; CDR3nt: TGCGCCAGCAGCCAAGATCAGTACAGGAGAAGCAATCAGCCCCAGCATTTT
v_gene: TRBV30; abundance: few; j_gene: TRBJ1-4; d_gene: -; CDR3aa: CAWSVNPSSEKLFF; CDR3nt: TGTGCCTGGAGTGTCAACCCTAGCAGCGAAAAACTGTTTTTT
v_gene: TRBV7-2; abundance: -; j_gene: TRBJ2-7; d_gene: TRBD2; CDR3aa: CASSLRVLAGRSYEQYF; CDR3nt: TGTGCCAGCAGCTTAAGGGTGCTAGCGGGGAGGTCCTACGAGCAGTACTTC
v_gene: TRBV19; abundance: -; j_gene: TRBJ2-7; d_gene: TRBD1; CDR3aa: CASSIEGRGEQYF; CDR3nt: TGTGCCAGTAGTATCGAGGGCAGGGGGGAGCAGTACTTC
v_gene: TRBV7-2; abundance: -; j_gene: TRBJ2-3; d_gene: TRBD1; CDR3aa: CATDRGSTDTQYF; CDR3nt: TGTGCCACCGACAGGGGTAGCACAGATACGCAGTATTTT
v_gene: TRBV6-1; abundance: -; j_gene: TRBJ1-1; d_gene: TRBD1; CDR3aa: CASSDRDRGRAFF; CDR3nt: TGTGCCAGCAGTGACCGGGACAGGGGTAGAGCTTTCTTT
v_gene: TRBV6-2/TRBV6-3; abundance: -; j_gene: TRBJ1-3; d_gene: -; CDR3aa: CASSPSGTPSGNTIYF; CDR3nt: TGTGCCAGCAGTCCCTCCGGGACTCCGTCTGGAAACACCATATATTTT
v_gene: TRBV19; abundance: -; j_gene: TRBJ1-4; d_gene: -; CDR3aa: CASSIPAASGEKLFF; CDR3nt: TGTGCCAGTAGTATCCCCGCCGCAAGCGGTGAAAAACTGTTTTTT
v_gene: TRBV30; abundance: -; j_gene: TRBJ2-2; d_gene: TRBD2; CDR3aa: CAWGGGPNTGELFF; CDR3nt: TGTGCCTGGGGCGGGGGGCCGAACACCGGGGAGCTGTTTTTT
v_gene: TRBV11-2; abundance: -; j_gene: TRBJ1-3; d_gene: -; CDR3aa: CASRHNTDNSGNTIYF; CDR3nt: TGTGCCAGCAGACATAATACGGACAACTCTGGAAACACCATATATTTT
v_gene: TRBV28; abundance: -; j_gene: TRBJ1-1; d_gene: -; CDR3aa: CASSSTPSPAFF; CDR3nt: TGTGCCAGCAGTTCTACCCCCTCCCCAGCTTTCTTT
v_gene: TRBV19; abundance: once; j_gene: TRBJ2-2; d_gene: TRBD2; CDR3aa: CASSSIGSGGPSGELFF; CDR3nt: TGTGCCAGTAGTTCGATAGGAAGCGGGGGGCCTAGCGGGGAGCTGTTTTTT
v_gene: TRBV30; abundance: -; j_gene: TRBJ1-1; d_gene: -; CDR3aa: CAWNWGHPNTEAFF; CDR3nt: TGTGCCTGGAACTGGGGACATCCGAACACTGAAGCTTTCTTT
v_gene: TRBV30; abundance: -; j_gene: TRBJ2-7; d_gene: TRBD2; CDR3aa: CAWRPSGGPSYEQYF; CDR3nt: TGTGCCTGGAGGCCTAGCGGGGGACCCTCCTACGAGCAGTACTTC
v_gene: TRBV28; abundance: -; j_gene: TRBJ1-6; d_gene: -; CDR3aa: CASRARGQVNSPLHF; CDR3nt: TGTGCCAGCCGCGCGCGGGGGCAAGTGAATTCACCCCTCCACTTT
v_gene: TRBV28; abundance: -; j_gene: TRBJ2-7; d_gene: -; CDR3aa: CASRGAEGAYEQYF; CDR3nt: TGTGCCAGTAGAGGGGCGGAGGGGGCTTACGAGCAGTACTTC
v_gene: TRBV20-1; abundance: few; j_gene: TRBJ1-5; d_gene: -; CDR3aa: CSASEKTAKTRPQHF; CDR3nt: TGCAGTGCTAGTGAGAAAACAGCCAAAACTCGGCCCCAGCATTTT
v_gene: TRBV19; abundance: -; j_gene: TRBJ1-5; d_gene: TRBD1; CDR3aa: CASEGTGGFYSNQPQHF; CDR3nt: TGTGCCAGCGAGGGGACAGGGGGTTTTTATAGCAATCAGCCCCAGCATTTT
v_gene: TRBV3-1/TRBV3-2; abundance: -; j_gene: TRBJ2-7; d_gene: -; CDR3aa: CASSQFKAGEQYF; CDR3nt: TGTGCCAGCAGCCAATTCAAGGCCGGGGAGCAGTACTTC
v_gene: TRBV19; abundance: -; j_gene: TRBJ1-2; d_gene: -; CDR3aa: CASSIVASPRYSNYGYTF; CDR3nt: TGTGCCAGTAGTATAGTGGCCAGCCCTAGATACTCTAACTATGGCTACACCTTC
v_gene: TRBV28; abundance: -; j_gene: TRBJ1-2; d_gene: -; CDR3aa: CASRDNSRRVSYGYTF; CDR3nt: TGTGCCAGCAGAGATAACAGTCGGCGGGTGAGCTATGGCTACACCTTC
v_gene: TRBV7-2; abundance: -; j_gene: TRBJ2-7; d_gene: -; CDR3aa: CASSLEGAAAYEQYF; CDR3nt: TGTGCCAGCAGCTTAGAAGGGGCGGCCGCCTACGAGCAGTACTTC
v_gene: TRBV28; abundance: few; j_gene: TRBJ1-4; d_gene: -; CDR3aa: CASSSSGVNEKLFF; CDR3nt: TGTGCCAGCAGTTCCTCGGGGGTTAATGAAAAACTGTTTTTT
v_gene: TRBV14; abundance: -; j_gene: TRBJ2-7; d_gene: TRBD1; CDR3aa: CASGQGTEQYF; CDR3nt: TGTGCCAGTGGACAGGGGACCGAGCAGTACTTC
v_gene: TRBV15; abundance: -; j_gene: TRBJ1-6; d_gene: TRBD1; CDR3aa: CATSRGDRDADPLHF; CDR3nt: TGTGCCACCAGCAGAGGGGACAGGGACGCTGATCCCCTCCACTTT
v_gene: TRBV7-9; abundance: -; j_gene: TRBJ1-3; d_gene: -; CDR3aa: CASSLSGHHIGNTIYF; CDR3nt: TGTGCCAGCAGCTTAAGTGGACACCACATCGGAAACACCATATATTTT
v_gene: TRBV5-6; abundance: -; j_gene: TRBJ2-5; d_gene: -; CDR3aa: CASNDPRGETQYF; CDR3nt: TGTGCCAGCAACGACCCCCGGGGGGAGACCCAGTACTTC
v_gene: TRBV4-1; abundance: -; j_gene: TRBJ1-4; d_gene: -; CDR3aa: CASSQVKAREGEKLFF; CDR3nt: TGCGCCAGCAGCCAAGTTAAGGCCAGGGAGGGCGAAAAACTGTTTTTT
v_gene: TRBV29-1; abundance: -; j_gene: TRBJ2-1; d_gene: -; CDR3aa: CSVEVGRSSYNEQFF; CDR3nt: TGCAGCGTTGAAGTGGGGAGAAGCTCCTACAATGAGCAGTTCTTC
v_gene: TRBV19; abundance: few; j_gene: TRBJ1-1; d_gene: -; CDR3aa: CASSIGLYKNTEAFF; CDR3nt: TGTGCCAGTAGTATAGGGTTGTACAAGAACACTGAAGCTTTCTTT
v_gene: TRBV28; abundance: -; j_gene: TRBJ1-6; d_gene: -; CDR3aa: CASRVMLSDNSPLHF; CDR3nt: TGTGCCAGCCGGGTTATGTTATCTGATAATTCACCCCTCCACTTT
v_gene: TRBV5-1; abundance: -; j_gene: TRBJ2-7; d_gene: TRBD2; CDR3aa: CASSQTLSGSYEQYF; CDR3nt: TGCGCCAGCAGCCAAACTCTTAGCGGGAGCTACGAGCAGTACTTC
v_gene: TRBV5-1; abundance: few; j_gene: TRBJ1-2; d_gene: -; CDR3aa: CASSLDPGQAYGYTF; CDR3nt: TGCGCCAGCAGCTTGGACCCAGGGCAGGCTTATGGCTACACCTTC
v_gene: TRBV6-5; abundance: -; j_gene: TRBJ2-7; d_gene: TRBD1; CDR3aa: CASTRQGTSYEQYF; CDR3nt: TGTGCCAGCACCAGACAGGGGACCTCCTACGAGCAGTACTTC
v_gene: TRBV19; abundance: -; j_gene: TRBJ1-3; d_gene: -; CDR3aa: CASSTRQASGNTIYF; CDR3nt: TGTGCCAGTAGTACCCGACAGGCCAGTGGAAACACCATATATTTT
v_gene: TRBV30; abundance: once; j_gene: TRBJ1-2; d_gene: TRBD1; CDR3aa: CAWSVPQGRDGYTF; CDR3nt: TGTGCCTGGAGTGTACCACAGGGGAGAGATGGCTACACCTTC
v_gene: TRBV7-7; abundance: -; j_gene: TRBJ1-5; d_gene: -; CDR3aa: CASSPSQYTTNQPQHF; CDR3nt: TGTGCTAGCAGCCCCTCGCAGTACACGACAAATCAGCCCCAGCATTTT